The 23 T cell receptor beta chains below all came from one sample that was sequenced in a study of cytomegalovirus exposure and HLA in healthy donors. A multiplex PCR was run with 60 Vbeta primers and 13 Jbeta primers. The table came from immunoSEQ multiplex PCR; TCRdb's copy has only in-frame clones and leaves some out. The sample holds 55,000 to 85,000 clones, roughly 90% seen once. The material sequenced was PBMCs. The receptors derive from a woman between 25 and 40 years old in good health and CMV-seronegative.

The chain carries TRBV29-1 and TRBJ1-2; no reliable D call. CDR3 length equals 11 residues. The germline V and J ends were trimmed by 4 bases and 6 bases, with 9 bases remaining between them. Looked up from germline, CDR1 is SQVTM and CDR2 is ANQGSEA. In nucleotides, the CDR3 is TGCAGCGTTGGGACTCTGGATGGCTACACCTTC. It translates to CSVGTLDGYTF.

The V and J genes are TRBV5-1 and TRBJ2-5, with TRBD1 matching over 10 bases. This CDR3 comprises 15 residues. CDR1 is SGHRS and CDR2 is YFSETQ in the germline V gene. The V and J ends lost 4 bases and 1 base, in that order; junction bases with no gene match: 4. Here the CDR3 DNA reads TGCGCCAGCAGCACGGGACAGGGGATCCAAGAGACCCAGTACTTC. This gives the protein CASSTGQGIQETQYF.

The chain carries TRBV5-1 and TRBJ2-7, with D perhaps TRBD2 (5 bases). The V end was cut by 0 bases, the J end by 4 bases, with 14 bases between. CDR3 length: 15 residues. The germline V gene encodes CDR1 SGHRS and CDR2 YFSETQ. CDR3 nucleotide sequence: TGCGCCAGCAGCTTGGATGAGTTGTCGGGATACGAGCAGTACTTC. The encoded protein is CASSLDELSGYEQYF.

The CDR3 DNA is TGCGCCAGCAGCTCGGACAGGGTGGGCGAAAAACTGTTTTTT. It yields the protein CASSSDRVGEKLFF. V and J are TRBV5-1 and TRBJ1-4; 8 positions agree with TRBD1. CDR1 is SGHRS and CDR2 is YFSETQ in the germline V gene. The CDR3 has 14 residues. Trimming removed 3 bases from V and 8 bases from J; junction bases left unmatched: 6.

V usage is TRBV27 and J usage is TRBJ2-3; TRBD2 might be the D (5 bases). V was shortened by 2 bases and J by 0 bases, with 18 bases between the two germline ends. CDR1 and CDR2 from the germline V gene are MNHEY and SMNVEV (reference sequence). The CDR3 contains 18 residues. The CDR3 nucleotides read TGTGCCAGCAGTTTAGAGGGCTTTCTTGCTCCTAGCACAGATACGCAGTATTTT. Translating gives CASSLEGFLAPSTDTQYF.

V and J are TRBV7-2 and TRBJ1-5; TRBD1 agrees at 10 bases. Trimming cost V 5 bases and J 9 bases; bases outside gene matches: 10. The CDR3 length is 15 residues. In germline, CDR1 is SGHTA, CDR2 FQGNSA. In DNA form, the CDR3 reads TGTGCCAGCAGCCCCCTGGGGGGACAGGGGTGGCCCCAGCATTTT. Its translation: CASSPLGGQGWPQHF.

V is TRBV30 and J is TRBJ2-4, with D hard to call. V shed 0 bases and J shed 9 bases, with 12 bases lying between them. Germline lookup yields CDR1 GTSNPN and CDR2 SVGIG (reference sequence). The CDR3 covers 13 residues. DNA for the CDR3: TGTGCCTGGAGTGTCCACCCCTCGGGCATTCAGTACTTC. Translating gives CAWSVHPSGIQYF.

The chain joins TRBV9 to TRBJ2-7, with TRBD2 matching 8 bases. Germline V gene data show CDR1 as SGDLS and CDR2 as YYNGEE. J lost 6 bases, V lost 0 bases, and 5 bases had no gene match. The CDR3 spans 14 residues. The CDR3 spells CASSVAVAGSEQYF. The CDR3 DNA reads as TGTGCCAGCAGCGTAGCGGTAGCGGGAAGCGAGCAGTACTTC.

This sequence joins TRBV6-1 and TRBJ1-5; 7 nucleotides line up with TRBD1. Germline CDR1 is MNHNS and CDR2 is SASEGT. With 1 base clipped from V and 2 bases from J, the junction kept 5 bases outside the gene matches. This CDR3 has 16 amino acids. CDR3 in DNA: TGTGCCAGCAGTGAAGGAGGAACAGGGGGCAATCAGCCCCAGCATTTT. This sequence encodes CASSEGGTGGNQPQHF.

The rearrangement uses TRBV18 and TRBJ2-2; a possible D gene is TRBD2 (5 bases). The germline V gene encodes CDR1 KGHSH and CDR2 LQKENI. V lost 3 bases and J 0 bases, leaving 11 bases between the germline ends. This CDR3 region has 16 residues. The CDR3 DNA reads TGTGCCAGCTCACCCCCGGGGAACACGAACACCGGGGAGCTGTTTTTT. It is translated as CASSPPGNTNTGELFF.

In the case of this clone: Other nucleotide sequences in the sample specify the same CDR3. The chain employs TRBV2 and TRBJ2-7; 7 bases map to TRBD2. This CDR3 comprises 14 residues. Germline trimming cut 5 bases from V and 6 bases from J; bases unmatched to any gene: 10. Germline V gives CDR1 SNHLY, CDR2 FYNNEI. CDR3 sequence reads: CASSIVTSLGEQYF. For the CDR3, the DNA is TGTGCCAGCAGTATTGTGACTAGCCTCGGCGAGCAGTACTTC.

V gene TRBV2 combines with J gene TRBJ1-1; D call uncertain. The CDR3 is made up of 15 amino acids. Germline-derived CDR1 and CDR2 are SNHLY and FYNNEI. With 1 base removed from V and 4 bases from J, the gap between germline ends came to 13 bases. The CDR3 sequence is CASSEGRQGSTEAFF. CDR3 bases: TGTGCCAGCAGTGAAGGAAGACAAGGGAGCACTGAAGCTTTCTTT.

The chain uses TRBV5-1 and TRBJ2-2; 11 bases align to TRBD2. V was pared by 2 bases and J by 5 bases, with 5 bases of the junction left unmatched. The CDR3 contains 16 residues. Germline CDR1 reads SGHRS; CDR2 reads YFSETQ. CDR3 sequence reads: CASSLRTSGPTGELFF. The DNA of the CDR3 is TGCGCCAGCAGCTTACGGACTAGCGGGCCGACCGGGGAGCTGTTTTTT.

The chain links TRBV5-1 to TRBJ2-2; D perhaps matches TRBD2 (6 bases). V lost 4 bases to trimming and J lost 7 bases, with 14 bases between them. CDR1 and CDR2 from the germline V gene are SGHRS and YFSETQ. The CDR3 consists of 14 residues. The CDR3 DNA reads TGCGCCAGCAGCCCGGTAGGAGGGGACGGGGAGCTGTTTTTT. This encodes CASSPVGGDGELFF.

V usage is TRBV21-1 and J usage is TRBJ2-7; the table's D call, TRBD2, was not checked against the DNA. TRBV21-1 is a documented pseudogene. This CDR3 has 14 amino acids. CDR3 residues: CASSTDSHAYEQYF. As DNA, the CDR3 is TGTGCCAGCAGCACCGACTCACATGCCTACGAGCAGTACTTC.

The chain links TRBV27 to TRBJ2-2; the match to TRBD1 covers 11 bases. The CDR3 covers 16 residues. In germline, CDR1 is MNHEY, CDR2 SMNVEV (reference sequence). Trimming cost V 4 bases and J 5 bases; bases outside gene matches: 6. This chain's CDR3 is CASSYSGTGGTGELFF. The CDR3 DNA reads TGTGCCAGCAGTTACTCCGGGACAGGGGGGACCGGGGAGCTGTTTTTT.

The chain employs TRBV5-1 and TRBJ1-2; 10 bases align to TRBD1. The ends lost 2 bases at V and 4 bases at J; junction bases unmatched: 2. This CDR3 has 14 amino acids. Germline CDR1 SGHRS, CDR2 YFSETQ. The CDR3 here is CASSFGDRGYGYTF. For the CDR3, the DNA is TGCGCCAGCAGCTTCGGGGACAGGGGCTATGGCTACACCTTC.

This clone was observed once. The chain couples TRBV27 to TRBJ2-1; TRBD1 matches at 8 bases. V trimming: 5 bases; J trimming: 8 bases; junction bases outside the gene matches: 11. Germline-derived CDR1 and CDR2 are MNHEY and SMNVEV (reference sequence). The CDR3 is made up of 15 amino acids. CDR3 in DNA: TGTGCCAGCAGTACGGACAGGGAAAAAAGCTATGAGCAGTTCTTC. This codes for CASSTDREKSYEQFF.

This clone appeared a few times. The genes are TRBV6-1 and TRBJ1-4; weak D call: TRBD1 (5 bases). Trimming cost V 7 bases and J 4 bases, with 10 bases left between them. The CDR3 has 13 amino acids. The germline CDR1 and CDR2 sequences are MNHNS and SASEGT. Here the CDR3 DNA reads TGTGCCAGCACGGGACTGATTAATGAAAAACTGTTTTTT. Its protein is CASTGLINEKLFF.

The chain employs TRBV9 and TRBJ1-2; a possible D gene is TRBD1 (5 bases). The V end lost 0 bases, the J end lost 8 bases, and 14 bases lay between the germline ends. From germline, CDR1 is SGDLS and CDR2 YYNGEE. The CDR3 consists of 14 residues. The CDR3 here is CASSVGQGGSGYTF. CDR3 DNA: TGTGCCAGCAGCGTAGGCCAGGGAGGTAGCGGCTACACCTTC.

The J gene is TRBJ2-5, the V gene TRBV19; 9 bases agree with TRBD1. The DNA end is more similar to TRBJ2-7, so the J call may be wrong. CDR1 and CDR2 from the germline V gene are LNHDA and SQIVND (reference sequence). The CDR3 contains 15 residues. CDR3: CASSIRRQGAYEQYF. CDR3 DNA: TGTGCCAGTAGTATTCGTCGACAGGGGGCCTACGAGCAGTACTTC.

V and J are TRBV11-3 and TRBJ2-5, with TRBD1 identical over 9 bases. Germline CDR1 reads SGHNT; CDR2 reads YENEEA. The CDR3 is 15 residues long. The V segment lost 3 bases and the J segment 5 bases; nucleotides outside the gene matches: 7. The CDR3 loop is CASSLGTGLVETQYF. Written as DNA, the CDR3 is TGTGCCAGCAGCTTGGGGACAGGGCTCGTGGAGACCCAGTACTTC.

V is TRBV28 and J is TRBJ2-7; 7 bases match TRBD2. V lost 2 bases to trimming and J lost 1 base; unmatched junction nucleotides: 2. The germline V gene has CDR1 MDHEN and CDR2 SYDVKM. The CDR3 runs to 14 residues. The CDR3 nucleotides are TGTGCCAGCAGTTTACGGACTAGTTCCTACGAGCAGTACTTC. Its protein product is CASSLRTSSYEQYF.